This T cell receptor (beta chain) appears in the sequencing data of a study of cytomegalovirus exposure and HLA in healthy donors. Germline V gene data show CDR1 as SGDLS and CDR2 as YYNGEE. Trimming removed 3 bases from V and 0 bases from J, with 16 bases in between. The CDR3 has 17 residues. Primers for the PCR totalled 60 Vbeta and 13 Jbeta. Libraries were prepared by immunoSEQ multiplex PCR; TCRdb keeps only in-frame clonotypes and omits some of them. The repertoire holds 150,000 to 200,000 clones, with approximately 85% as singletons. The V gene is TRBV9, the J gene TRBJ2-1; D ambiguous. What was sequenced was PBMCs. This TCR derives from a girl aged 5 to 17 in good health and CMV-seropositive. CDR3 amino acids: CASSAPLGPSSYNEQFF. DNA for the CDR3: TGTGCCAGCAGCGCCCCCCTTGGCCCCAGCTCCTACAATGAGCAGTTCTTC.